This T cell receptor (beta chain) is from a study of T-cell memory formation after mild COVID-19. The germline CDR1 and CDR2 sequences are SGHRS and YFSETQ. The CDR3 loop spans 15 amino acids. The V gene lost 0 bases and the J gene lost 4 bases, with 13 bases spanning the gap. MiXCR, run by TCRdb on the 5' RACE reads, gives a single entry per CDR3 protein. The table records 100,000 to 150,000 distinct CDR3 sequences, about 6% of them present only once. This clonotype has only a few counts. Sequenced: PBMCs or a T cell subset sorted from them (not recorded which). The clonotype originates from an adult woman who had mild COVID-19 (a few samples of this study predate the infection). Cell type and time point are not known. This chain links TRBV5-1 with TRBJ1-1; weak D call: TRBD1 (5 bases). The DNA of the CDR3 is TGCGCCAGCAGCTTGGGGGACGCGCGGCCCACTGAAGCTTTCTTT. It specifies CASSLGDARPTEAFF.